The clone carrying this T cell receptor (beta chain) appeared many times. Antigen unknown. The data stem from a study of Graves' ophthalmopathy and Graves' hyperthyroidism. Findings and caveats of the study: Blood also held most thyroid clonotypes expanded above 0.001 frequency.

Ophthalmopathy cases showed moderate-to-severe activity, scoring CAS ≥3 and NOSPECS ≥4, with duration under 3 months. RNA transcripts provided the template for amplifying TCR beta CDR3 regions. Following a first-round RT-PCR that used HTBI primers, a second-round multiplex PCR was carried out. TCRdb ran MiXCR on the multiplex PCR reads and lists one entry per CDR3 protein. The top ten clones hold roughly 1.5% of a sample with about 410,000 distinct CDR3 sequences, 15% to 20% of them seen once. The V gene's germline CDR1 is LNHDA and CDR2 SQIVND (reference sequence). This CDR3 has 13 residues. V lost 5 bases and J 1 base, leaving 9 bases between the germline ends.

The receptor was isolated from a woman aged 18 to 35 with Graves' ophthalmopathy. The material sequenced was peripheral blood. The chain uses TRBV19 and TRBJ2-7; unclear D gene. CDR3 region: CASSWSPSYEQYF. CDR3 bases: TGTGCCAGTAGTTGGTCTCCATCCTACGAGCAGTACTTC.